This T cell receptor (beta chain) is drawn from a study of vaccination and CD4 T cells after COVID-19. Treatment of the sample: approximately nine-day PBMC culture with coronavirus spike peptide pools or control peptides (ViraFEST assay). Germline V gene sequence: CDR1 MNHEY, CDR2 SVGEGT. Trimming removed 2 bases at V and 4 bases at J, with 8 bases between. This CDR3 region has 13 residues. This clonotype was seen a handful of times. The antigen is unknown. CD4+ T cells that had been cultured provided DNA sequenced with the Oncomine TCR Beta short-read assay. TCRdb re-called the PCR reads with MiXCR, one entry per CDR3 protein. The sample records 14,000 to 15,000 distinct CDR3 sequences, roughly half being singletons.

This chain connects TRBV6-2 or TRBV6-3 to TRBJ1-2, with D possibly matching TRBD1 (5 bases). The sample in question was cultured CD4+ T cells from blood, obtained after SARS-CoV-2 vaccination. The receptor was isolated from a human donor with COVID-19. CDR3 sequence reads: CASSYGAFYGYTF. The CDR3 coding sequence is TGTGCCAGCAGTTACGGGGCGTTCTATGGCTACACCTTC.